This T cell receptor beta chain originates from a study of shared clonotypes between healthy human individuals. General observations from the study: In a few donors, around 4.5% of naive CD4 clonotypes appeared in common. Generally, naive subsets came out with larger estimated richness than memory subsets.

Adults of Caucasian background living in Nashville, Tennessee made up all donors. This clone has only one observation. The antigen is not known. Germline V lookup: CDR1 SGHAT, CDR2 FQNNGV. The CDR3 totals 15 residues. Trimming removed 5 bases from V and 4 bases from J; junction bases left unmatched: 3. Under the authors' procedure: Filtering was not the same, since immunoSEQ gave junction-only sequences without quality scores. Profiled with immunoSEQ multiplex PCR; TCRdb holds only in-frame clones, not every one. V, J and clone size are those of that table, while D and trimming were read from the DNA. The sample has some 240,000 clones; 50% to 80% are singletons.

The V and J genes are TRBV11-2 and TRBJ2-1, with 12 nucleotides matching TRBD1. Specimen: memory CD4+ T cells sorted from blood. This sample's subset: CD45RA-negative fraction. The clonotype was recovered from a man aged 30-40 years in good health. In nucleotides, the CDR3 is TGTGCCAGCAGCCGGGACAGGGGGCTGTACAATGAGCAGTTCTTC. It specifies CASSRDRGLYNEQFF.